These T cell receptor beta chains were read from a single sample in a study of cytomegalovirus exposure and HLA in healthy donors. Libraries were prepared by immunoSEQ multiplex PCR; TCRdb keeps only in-frame clonotypes and omits some of them. The sample has more than 140,000 clones. Material: PBMCs. The receptor source for this set is a woman under 30 in good health and CMV-seronegative. Each CDR3 is given with its conserved first and last residue.

v_gene	j_gene	CDR3aa
TRBV29-1	TRBJ1-6	CSVRVSYNSPLHF
TRBV9	TRBJ2-1	CASSVTAGVGNEQFF
TRBV7-9	TRBJ2-3	CASSRFSSDTQYF
TRBV10-2	TRBJ1-2	CASSSDSVYGYTF
TRBV11-3	.	CASSYAPSTGELFF
TRBV29-1	TRBJ2-3	CSLSGLAGDTQYF
TRBV7-9	TRBJ2-1	CASSPMTGGKVFF
TRBV5-1	TRBJ2-1	CASSLEYSGRLRFWTNEQFF
TRBV9	TRBJ2-7	CASSGSYHYEQYF
TRBV7-9	TRBJ1-1	CASSPGQDATEAFF
TRBV19	TRBJ1-5	CASRGQGDQPQHF